This TCR beta chain was recorded in a study of OX40 agonist ivuxolimab in advanced cancers. Study information: Patients with prior anti-PD-1, anti-PD-L1 or anti-CTLA-4 therapy were eligible; 40% had some. Study-wide results and limits: By week 6 at 0.1 to 3.0 mg/kg, blood CD4+ and CD8+ T cells had expanded clonally.

Autoimmune disease history or systemic immunosuppression excluded patients. The CDR3 is 14 residues long. Germline loops: CDR1 ENHRY, CDR2 SYGVKD. With 4 bases removed from V and 0 bases from J, the gap between germline ends came to 6 bases. On this clone: No antigen is known for it.

Assay used: immunoSEQ multiplex PCR; TCRdb lists only in-frame clones, some missing. This sample yields tens of thousands of clones, of which about 90% are seen a single time; 0.44% belongs to the top ten. The chain couples TRBV10-3 to TRBJ2-2; D gene unclear. The sequence was collected from an adult with an advanced solid tumor such as melanoma, head and neck, liver or kidney cancer. This specimen was CD4+ or CD8+ T cells sorted from blood, taken in a trial of the OX40 agonist ivuxolimab. CDR3 coding DNA: TGTGCCATCAGTGCACACACGAACACCGGGGAGCTGTTTTTT. This gives the protein CAISAHTNTGELFF.